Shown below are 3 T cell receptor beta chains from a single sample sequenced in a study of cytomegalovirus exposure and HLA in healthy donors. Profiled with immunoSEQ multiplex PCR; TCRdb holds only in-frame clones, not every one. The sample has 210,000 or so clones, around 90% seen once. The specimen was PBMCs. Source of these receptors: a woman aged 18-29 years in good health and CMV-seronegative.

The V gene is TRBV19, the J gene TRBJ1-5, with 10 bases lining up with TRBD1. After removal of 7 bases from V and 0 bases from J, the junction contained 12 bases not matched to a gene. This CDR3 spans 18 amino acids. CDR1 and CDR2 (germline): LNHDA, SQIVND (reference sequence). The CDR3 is CASKLETGGKDSNQPQHF. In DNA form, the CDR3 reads TGTGCCAGTAAACTCGAGACAGGGGGCAAGGATAGCAATCAGCCCCAGCATTTT.

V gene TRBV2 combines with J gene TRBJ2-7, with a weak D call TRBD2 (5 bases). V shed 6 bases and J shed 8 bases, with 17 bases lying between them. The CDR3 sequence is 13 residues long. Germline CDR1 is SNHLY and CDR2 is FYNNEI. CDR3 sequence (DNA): TGTGCCAGCAGCACAAGCGGACTTCCCAAGCAGTACTTC. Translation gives CASSTSGLPKQYF.

In nucleotides, the CDR3 is TGTGCCAGCAAATTAGGGGCGTTCTCTGGAAACACCATATATTTT. Its protein is CASKLGAFSGNTIYF. The chain joins TRBV2 to TRBJ1-3; possible D gene TRBD1, 5 bases. Germline V gene lookup returns CDR1 SNHLY and CDR2 FYNNEI. The CDR3 length is 15 residues. V lost 7 bases, J lost 0 bases, and 13 bases lay in between.